Listed here is a single T cell receptor (beta chain). Its antigen has not been determined. No per-base quality is available; no much larger clone lies one base away. This entry is derived from a study of shared clonotypes between healthy human individuals (dated by TCRdb to 2018 to 2021). Study-level background: A few men and a couple of women, aged 18 to 49 years, made up the cohort. To increase sequencing depth and limit assay-specific biases, different laboratories used diverse techniques to prepare libraries and sequence TCR repertoires. Between about 0.9 and 10 billion PBMCs per donor were obtained by leukapheresis. To estimate repertoire size and how much clonotype sharing occurs between individuals, the study deeply sequenced the blood TCR repertoires of roughly 5 healthy adults. For each donor, CD4 naive and CD4 memory were each given three plates, CD8 naive was given two plates, and CD8 memory was given one plate.

The full study reports these points: Sampling was restricted to blood, and TCR repertoires in tissue are likely to differ from TCR repertoires in blood. Naive subsets generally had larger estimated clonotype richness than memory subsets did. The genetic and exposure-history diversity represented was limited by the small number of donors. Higher generation probabilities were observed for clonotypes shared by all four sorted-subset donors than for non-shared clonotypes. Rarefaction of sorted-subset datasets indicated incomplete sequencing despite the large sequencing depth. Based on pairwise subsampling, the degree of clonotype sharing among donors was expected to be affected by sequencing depth. Approximately 5% of naive CD4, 3.5% of naive CD8, about 2.5% of memory CD4, and 0.35% to 0.5% of memory CD8 clonotypes were shared across a few donors.

Using the deep immunoSEQ assay, TCR CDR3 regions were amplified from genomic DNA by multiplex PCR. For each cell subset, the extracted genomic DNA was distributed evenly across all wells of several immunoSEQ 96-well plates, and each plate served as one replicate. For sorted subsets, each replicate PCR was loaded with 150 to 250 ng genomic DNA, equivalent to about 30,000 T cell genomes. The purified libraries were quantified using a Qubit 3.0 fluorometer, sized with a Bioanalyzer 2100, and then quantified again using the KAPA Library Quantification kit. Every immunoSEQ 96-well plate was sequenced on a separate single-read 150-cycle Illumina NextSeq 550 flow cell. Concerning the study's data processing: Because only junctional sequences without quality scores were contained in the immunoSEQ output, filtering matching that applied to full-length reads could not be performed. To assign V/J genes and CDR3, sequences were annotated against IMGT germline references using PyIR, a Python wrapper for IgBLAST v1.9. Reads with weak V/J assignments (E-value above 1e-6), missing CDR3, stop codons, out-of-frame junctions, or ambiguous translated residues were removed. V3J clonotypes were defined by identical inferred V gene, J gene, and CDR3 amino acid sequence. Percentage overlap between repertoires was calculated by dividing the number of shared unique clonotypes by the size of the smaller repertoire. Richness of each repertoire was evaluated using RTK rarefaction, the Chao1 estimator, and Recon v2.1 estimates of unobserved clonotypes. Generation probabilities for all TCRbeta clonotypes obtained by the gDNA method from a handful of donors were computed using OLGA. TCRdb re-hosts the immuneACCESS table, in-frame sequences only. Its copies lack some clones; in the studies checked, an unresolved V gene accounts for under half of them, and the cause for the rest is not known. V and J calls and clone size are copied from that table; D and trimming were computed from the DNA. This sample gives 2,500,000 or so clones in total; roughly 93% of them show up just once. The ten largest clonotypes hold 0.36% of the sample.

Donors were healthy HIV-negative adults with no recently reported acute infections or vaccinations. Only Caucasian adults living in Nashville, Tennessee, USA were represented among the donors. Magnetic negative selection was used to enrich CD4+ T cells, after which naive cells were positively selected on CD45RA and the negative fraction became the memory subset. Blood was collected by leukapheresis, and PBMCs were isolated by Ficoll-Histopaque density gradient centrifugation and then cryopreserved in liquid nitrogen vapor phase. Analytical flow cytometry was used to check the purity and quantity of each magnetically sorted T cell population. Each sorted fraction had its genomic DNA isolated and then quantified by UV absorbance on a Nanodrop 2000c. The sequenced material came from naive CD4+ T cells from PBMCs. According to the study, the label for this sample's cell subset or site signals: CD45RA+ positively selected. The sequence was collected from a man between 18 and 29 years old in good health. Some clones in this sample may be carry-over from other donors' samples.

The CDR3 amino acid sequence is: CASSSTWGRGSIQYF. The DNA is TGTGCCAGCAGCTCTACGTGGGGCCGGGGGAGCATTCAGTACTTC. The chain employs TRBV7-9 and TRBJ2-4; D gene: possibly TRBD2, on 6 matching bases. Counted from cysteine to phenylalanine, this CDR3 has 15 amino acids. The retained sequence is limited to the CDR3, 45 bases, with the frame set at the first base. The germline V gene (reference sequence) sets CDR1 to SEHNR and CDR2 to FQNEAQ. V sheds 4 bases and J sheds 9 bases, leaving 19 bases between their ends.